The T cell receptor (beta chain) under discussion was sequenced for a study of T cell repertoires in cytomegalovirus infection. For the study at large: From public TCR beta signatures came an indication of both CMV infection and matching HLA type. Study findings and constraints: HLA-C-restricted CMV clonotypes gave the most frequent clonotype in two of eight donors.

TCRdb ran MiXCR on the reads and lists one entry per CDR3 protein. This table has around 170,000 distinct CDR3 sequences, 14% appearing once. There are a few counts of this clonotype. Its antigen is still unknown. The germline V gene encodes CDR1 SEHNR and CDR2 FQNEAQ (reference sequence). V lost 3 bases to trimming and J lost 7 bases, with 16 bases between them. The CDR3 runs to 14 residues. The origin of this receptor is a human donor in good health (CMV status not recorded). Some clones in this sample may be carry-over from other donors' samples. The source material was PBMCs. The J gene is TRBJ2-7, the V gene TRBV7-9, with a possible D match to TRBD2 (5 bases). The CDR3 sequence: CASSFGIGTPEQYF. The CDR3 nucleotides are TGTGCCAGCAGCTTCGGGATAGGTACTCCAGAGCAGTACTTC. The full variable domain, in which reference TRBV7-9 and TRBJ2-7 provide the parts outside the CDR3, is DTGVSQNPRHKITKRGQNVTFRCDPISEHNRLYWYRQTLGQGPEFLTYFQNEAQLEKSRLLSDRFSAERPKGSFSTLEIQRTEQGDSAMYLCASSFGIGTPEQYFGPGTRLTVT.